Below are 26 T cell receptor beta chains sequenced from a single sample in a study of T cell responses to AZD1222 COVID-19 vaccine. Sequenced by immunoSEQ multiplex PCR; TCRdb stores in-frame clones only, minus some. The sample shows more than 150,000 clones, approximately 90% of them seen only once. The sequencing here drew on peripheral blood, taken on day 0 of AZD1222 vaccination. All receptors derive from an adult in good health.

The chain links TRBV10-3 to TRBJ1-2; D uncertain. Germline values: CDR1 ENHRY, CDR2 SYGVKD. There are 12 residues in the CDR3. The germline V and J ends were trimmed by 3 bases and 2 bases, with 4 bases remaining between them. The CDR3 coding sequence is TGTGCCATCAGTGACGGGAACTATGGCTACACCTTC. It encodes CAISDGNYGYTF.

The CDR3 sequence: CASSEQGARSSYNSPLHF. In nucleotides, the CDR3 is TGTGCCAGCAGCGAACAGGGGGCTAGGAGCTCCTATAATTCACCCCTCCACTTT. The rearrangement links TRBV7-3 to TRBJ1-6, with 9 bases fitting TRBD1. Trimming took 5 bases from V and 0 from J; bases not matched to a gene: 8. This CDR3 has 18 amino acids. Germline CDR1 reads SGHTA; CDR2 reads FQGTGA.

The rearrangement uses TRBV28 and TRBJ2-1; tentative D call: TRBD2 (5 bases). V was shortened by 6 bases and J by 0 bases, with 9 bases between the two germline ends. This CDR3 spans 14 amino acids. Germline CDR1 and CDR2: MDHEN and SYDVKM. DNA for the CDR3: TGTGCCAGCAGACTAGGTTACTCCTACAATGAGCAGTTCTTC. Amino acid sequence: CASRLGYSYNEQFF.

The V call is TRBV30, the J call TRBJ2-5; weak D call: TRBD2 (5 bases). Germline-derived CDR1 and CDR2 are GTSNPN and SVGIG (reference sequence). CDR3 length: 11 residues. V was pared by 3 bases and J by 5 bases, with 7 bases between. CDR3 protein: CAWRRGETQYF. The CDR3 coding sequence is TGTGCCTGGAGACGAGGGGAGACCCAGTACTTC.

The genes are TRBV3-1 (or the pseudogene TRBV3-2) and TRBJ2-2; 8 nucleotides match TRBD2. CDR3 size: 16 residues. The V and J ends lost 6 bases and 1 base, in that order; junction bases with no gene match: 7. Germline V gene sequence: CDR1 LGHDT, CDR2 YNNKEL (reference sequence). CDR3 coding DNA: TGTGCCAGCAGTTCTCTTCGGGGGGGGAACACCGGGGAGCTGTTTTTT. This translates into CASSSLRGGNTGELFF.

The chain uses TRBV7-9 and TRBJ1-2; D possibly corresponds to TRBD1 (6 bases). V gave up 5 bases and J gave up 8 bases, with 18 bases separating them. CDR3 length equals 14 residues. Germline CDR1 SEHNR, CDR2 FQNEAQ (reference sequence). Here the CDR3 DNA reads TGTGCCAGCAGCCTCCAGGACAGCCCGTGGGGCTACACCTTC. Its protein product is CASSLQDSPWGYTF.

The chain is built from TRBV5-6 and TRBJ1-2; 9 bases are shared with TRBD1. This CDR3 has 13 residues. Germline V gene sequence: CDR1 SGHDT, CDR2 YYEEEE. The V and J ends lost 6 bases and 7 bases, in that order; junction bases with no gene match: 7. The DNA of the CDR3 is TGTGCCAGCATATGGACAGGGGACGTTGGCTACACCTTC. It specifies CASIWTGDVGYTF. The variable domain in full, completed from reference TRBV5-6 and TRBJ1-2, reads DAGVTQSPTHLIKTRGQQVTLRCSPKSGHDTVSWYQQALGQGPQFIFQYYEEEERQRGNFPDRFSGHQFPNYSSELNVNALLLGDSALYLCASIWTGDVGYTFGSGTRLTVV.

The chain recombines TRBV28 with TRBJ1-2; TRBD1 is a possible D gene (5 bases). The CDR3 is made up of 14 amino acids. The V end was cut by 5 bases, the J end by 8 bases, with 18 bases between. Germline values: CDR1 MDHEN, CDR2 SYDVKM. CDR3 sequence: CASSPGTPVEGYTF. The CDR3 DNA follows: TGTGCCAGCAGTCCGGGGACCCCGGTTGAAGGCTACACCTTC.

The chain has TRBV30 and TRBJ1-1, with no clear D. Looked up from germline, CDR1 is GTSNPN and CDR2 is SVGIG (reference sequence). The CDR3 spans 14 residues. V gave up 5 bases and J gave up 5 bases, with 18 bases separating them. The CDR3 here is CAWSDLQTGTEAFF. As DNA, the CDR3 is TGTGCCTGGTCGGACCTACAGACGGGAACTGAAGCTTTCTTT.

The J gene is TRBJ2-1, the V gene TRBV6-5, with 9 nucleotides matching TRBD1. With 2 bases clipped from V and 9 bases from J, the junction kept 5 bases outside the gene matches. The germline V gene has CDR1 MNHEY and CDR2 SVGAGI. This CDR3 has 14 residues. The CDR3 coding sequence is TGTGCCAGCAGTTACCTGGGACAGGGCGGTGAGCAGTTCTTC. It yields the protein CASSYLGQGGEQFF.

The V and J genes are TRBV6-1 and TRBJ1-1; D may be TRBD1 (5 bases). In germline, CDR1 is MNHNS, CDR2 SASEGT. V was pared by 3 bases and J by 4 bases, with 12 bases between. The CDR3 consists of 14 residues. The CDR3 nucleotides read TGTGCCAGCAGTGACCAGCAGGGATCCACTGAAGCTTTCTTT. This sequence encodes CASSDQQGSTEAFF.

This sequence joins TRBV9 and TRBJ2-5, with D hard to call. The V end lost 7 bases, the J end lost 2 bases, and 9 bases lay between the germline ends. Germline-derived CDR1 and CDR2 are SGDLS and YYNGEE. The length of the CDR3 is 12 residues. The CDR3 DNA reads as TGTGCCAGCGGATCACTTCAAGAGACCCAGTACTTC. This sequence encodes CASGSLQETQYF.

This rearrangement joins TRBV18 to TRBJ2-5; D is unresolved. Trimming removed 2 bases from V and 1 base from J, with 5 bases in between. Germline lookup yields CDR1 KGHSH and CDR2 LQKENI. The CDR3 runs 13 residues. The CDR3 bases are TGTGCCAGCTCACCAGACATCCAAGAGACCCAGTACTTC. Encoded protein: CASSPDIQETQYF.

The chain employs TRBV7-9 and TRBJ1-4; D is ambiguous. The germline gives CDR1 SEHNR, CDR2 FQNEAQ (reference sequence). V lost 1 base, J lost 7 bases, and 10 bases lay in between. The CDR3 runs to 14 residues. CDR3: CASSLGTIAEKLFF. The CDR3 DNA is TGTGCCAGCAGCTTAGGCACTATTGCTGAAAAACTGTTTTTT.

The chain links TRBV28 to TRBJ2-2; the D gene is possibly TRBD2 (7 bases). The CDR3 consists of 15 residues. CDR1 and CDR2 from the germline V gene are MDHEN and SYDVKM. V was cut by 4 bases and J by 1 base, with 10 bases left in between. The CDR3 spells CASSSGGRNTGELFF. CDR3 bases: TGTGCCAGCAGTTCGGGGGGCCGGAACACCGGGGAGCTGTTTTTT. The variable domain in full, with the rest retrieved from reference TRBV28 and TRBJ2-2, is DVKVTQSSRYLVKRTGEKVFLECVQDMDHENMFWYRQDPGLGLRLIYFSYDVKMKEKGDIPEGYSVSREKKERFSLILESASTNQTSMYLCASSSGGRNTGELFFGEGSRLTVL.

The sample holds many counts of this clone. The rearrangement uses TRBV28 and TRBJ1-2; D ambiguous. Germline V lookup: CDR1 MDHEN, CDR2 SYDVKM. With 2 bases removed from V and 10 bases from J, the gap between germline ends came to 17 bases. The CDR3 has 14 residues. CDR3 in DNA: TGTGCCAGCAGTTTAATTGATACTCCCCATGTCTACACCTTC. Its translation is CASSLIDTPHVYTF.

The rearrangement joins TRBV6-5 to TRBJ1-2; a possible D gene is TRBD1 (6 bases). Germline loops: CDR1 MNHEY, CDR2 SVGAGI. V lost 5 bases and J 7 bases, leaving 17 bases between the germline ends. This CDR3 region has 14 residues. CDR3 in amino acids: CASSPPGAVSGYTF. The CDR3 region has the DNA TGTGCCAGCAGTCCCCCAGGGGCCGTGAGTGGCTACACCTTC.

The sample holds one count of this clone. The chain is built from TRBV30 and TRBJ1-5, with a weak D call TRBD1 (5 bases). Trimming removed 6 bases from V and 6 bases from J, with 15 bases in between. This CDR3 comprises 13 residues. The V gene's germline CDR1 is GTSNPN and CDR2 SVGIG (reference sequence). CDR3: CACNWGEGQPQHF. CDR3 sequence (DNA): TGTGCCTGCAATTGGGGGGAAGGTCAGCCCCAGCATTTT.

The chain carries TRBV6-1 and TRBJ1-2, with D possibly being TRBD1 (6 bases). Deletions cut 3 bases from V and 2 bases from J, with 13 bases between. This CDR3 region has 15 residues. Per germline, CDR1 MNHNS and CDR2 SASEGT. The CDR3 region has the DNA TGTGCCAGCAGTGAGGGGGGCGCGGGAAACTATGGCTACACCTTC. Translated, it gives CASSEGGAGNYGYTF.

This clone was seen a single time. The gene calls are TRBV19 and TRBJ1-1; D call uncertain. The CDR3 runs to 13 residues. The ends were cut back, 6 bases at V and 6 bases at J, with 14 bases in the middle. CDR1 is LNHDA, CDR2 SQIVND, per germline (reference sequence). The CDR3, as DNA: TGTGCCAGTAGCGCCGGAGGGTTTGCTGAAGCTTTCTTT. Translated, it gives CASSAGGFAEAFF.

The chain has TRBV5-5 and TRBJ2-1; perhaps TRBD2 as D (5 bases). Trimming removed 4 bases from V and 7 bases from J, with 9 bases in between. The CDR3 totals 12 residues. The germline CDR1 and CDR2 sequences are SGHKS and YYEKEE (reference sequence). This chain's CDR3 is CASSPPGNEQFF. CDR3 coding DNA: TGTGCCAGCAGCCCCCCGGGGAATGAGCAGTTCTTC. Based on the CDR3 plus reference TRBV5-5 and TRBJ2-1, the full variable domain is DAGVTQSPTHLIKTRGQQVTLRCSPISGHKSVSWYQQVLGQGPQFIFQYYEKEERGRGNFPDRFSARQFPNYSSELNVNALLLGDSALYLCASSPPGNEQFFGPGTRLTVL.

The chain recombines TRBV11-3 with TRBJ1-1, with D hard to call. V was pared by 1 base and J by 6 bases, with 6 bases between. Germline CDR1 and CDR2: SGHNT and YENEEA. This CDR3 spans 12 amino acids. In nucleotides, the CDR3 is TGTGCCAGCAGCTTAGCTGGCGCTGAAGCTTTCTTT. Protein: CASSLAGAEAFF.

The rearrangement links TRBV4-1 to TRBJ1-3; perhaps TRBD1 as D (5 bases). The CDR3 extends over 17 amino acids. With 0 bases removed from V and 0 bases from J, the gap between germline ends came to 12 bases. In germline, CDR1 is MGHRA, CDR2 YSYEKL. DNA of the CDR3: TGCGCCAGCAGCCAAGAGGAGGGGTATCTCTCTGGAAACACCATATATTTT. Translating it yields CASSQEEGYLSGNTIYF.

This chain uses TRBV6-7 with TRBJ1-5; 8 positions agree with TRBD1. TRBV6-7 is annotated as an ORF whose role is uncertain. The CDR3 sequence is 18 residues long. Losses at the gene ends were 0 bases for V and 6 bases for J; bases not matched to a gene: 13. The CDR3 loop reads CASSYSQGASGKSQPQHF. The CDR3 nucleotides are TGTGCCAGCAGTTACTCCCAGGGGGCGAGTGGGAAGAGTCAGCCCCAGCATTTT.

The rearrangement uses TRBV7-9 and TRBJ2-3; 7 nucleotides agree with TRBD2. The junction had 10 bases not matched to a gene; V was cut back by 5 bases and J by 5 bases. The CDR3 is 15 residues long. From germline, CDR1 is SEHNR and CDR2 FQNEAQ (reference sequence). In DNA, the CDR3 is TGTGCCAGCAGCCCGTTGGGGGGGGTTGAAGATACGCAGTATTTT. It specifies CASSPLGGVEDTQYF.

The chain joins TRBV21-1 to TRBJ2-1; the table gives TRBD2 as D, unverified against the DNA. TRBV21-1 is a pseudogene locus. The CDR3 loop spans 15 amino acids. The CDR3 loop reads CASRKGLAGVNEQFF. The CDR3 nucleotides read TGTGCCAGCAGAAAGGGACTAGCGGGAGTGAATGAGCAGTTCTTC.